Listed below are T cell receptor beta chains from one sample, sequenced in a study of blood T cell repertoires in COVID-19. The repertoire was sequenced with immunoSEQ multiplex PCR; TCRdb's copy has only in-frame clones and lacks some. The profile covers 200,000 to 250,000 clones, with approximately 82% appearing a single time and 1.9% taken by the ten largest. Sequences were obtained from peripheral blood. These receptors all come from an elderly woman with acute or convalescent COVID-19. Each CDR3 is given without its conserved first and last residue. Each record gives: V gene, CDR3 protein.

TRBV11-2,ASSLVGGLAKNIQY
TRBV24-1,ATSDAEVQRGQQETQY
TRBV7-3,ASSFIPGELF
TRBV6-5,ASSYSAGAFNSPLH
TRBV4-3,ASSQGGRESTDTQY
TRBV2,ASKPGTAARNSPLH
TRBV5-1,ASSPEGGAGTQY
TRBV5-1,ASSSSSGGASDTQY
TRBV5-1,ASSLGGVGETQY
TRBV18,ASSLRQGLETQY
TRBV11-2,ASSETRGRELF
TRBV7-9,ASSQQRNYGYT
TRBV5-4,ASRSATSTETQY
TRBV28,ASSIAGGNNEQF
TRBV27,ASSFTRDTRYGYT
TRBV11-3,ASSLEGARKNEQF
TRBV7-2,ASSPYSNQPQH
TRBV4-2,ASSHPGQGYGYT
TRBV28,ASSPLDRTLGALH
TRBV7-3,ASSLNRAETQY
TRBV19,ASSTNSGRFDEQF
TRBV27,ASKKGTLDYGYT
TRBV20-1,SASVGSGGGYT
TRBV12-3/TRBV12-4,ATWQGTGELF
TRBV20-1,SASRGGWTEAF
TRBV15,ATSGGTSGGETQY
TRBV3-1/TRBV3-2,ASSVLTAGGGTGVSYEQY
TRBV4-2,ASSQVASAGRKNTEAF
TRBV7-2,ASSSRNSPDTQY
TRBV5-1,ASTTDRANTEAF
TRBV6-6,ASSPRQVHSNQPQH
TRBV6-2/TRBV6-3,ASSQQGYEQY
TRBV5-1,ASSLKLAGGYNEQF
TRBV23-1,ASSQSFLSLPGRDSGNTIY
TRBV15,ATSVGQGAVDEQF
TRBV5-1,ASSLAGQGGI
TRBV6-5,ASSYFRDSPLH
TRBV7-2,ASSSDGGSSYEQY
TRBV6-2/TRBV6-3,ASSYPLATNTGELF
TRBV15,ATSRDKWGGNEQF
TRBV5-1,ASSLLSRRTDTQY
TRBV7-2,ASNLGGPKTQY
TRBV7-9,ASSLDGTGLSPLH
TRBV7-2,ASKRDRSNYGYT
TRBV7-8,ASSSRTGLGETQY
TRBV10-2,ASRTTYSGNTIY
TRBV6-1,ASSEAGTGVNTGELF
TRBV28,ASIRTGPRAEQF
TRBV5-1,ASSRLEFGGTDTQY
TRBV4-1,ASSPKRRTSGESYEQY